This is a list of T cell receptor beta chains from one sample in a study of TIL therapy for anti-PD-1-resistant metastatic lung cancer. Only in-frame clones appear in the TCRdb table, and some are missing; sequencing was by immunoSEQ multiplex PCR. This repertoire shows about 47,000 clones, about 86% found once; its top ten account for 5%. The sequences come from blood, collected at baseline. Source of these receptors: a person aged 25 to 85 with non-small cell lung cancer. Both conserved end residues are part of each CDR3. A D gene is named only where the DNA matches it firmly. Some rows mark clone size as missing; the rest say once, few, many or name a class of expanded clone.

j_gene	d_gene	len	abundance	v_gene	CDR3nt	CDR3aa
TRBJ1-6	-	16	-	TRBV5-1	TGCGCCAGCAGCTTGGCCTCGACAGGAAATAATTCACCCCTCCACTTT	CASSLASTGNNSPLHF
TRBJ1-5	-	14	-	TRBV28	TGTGCCAGCAGGGATACAGCGAAGGATCAGCCCCAGCATTTT	CASRDTAKDQPQHF
TRBJ2-1	-	12	once	TRBV2	TGTGCCAGCACCAAGGAGGAGGCAGGGCAGTTCTTC	CASTKEEAGQFF
TRBJ2-7	TRBD1	16	-	TRBV9	TGTGCCAGCAGCGTAGGGGACAGTAAAATCCCCTACGAGCAGTACTTC	CASSVGDSKIPYEQYF
TRBJ2-1	-	15	few	TRBV5-4	TGTGCCAGCAGCTTCCTAGCTACCTCCTACAATGAGCAGTTCTTC	CASSFLATSYNEQFF
TRBJ1-5	-	13	-	TRBV7-9	TGTGCCAGCAGCCAAGGACAATCGAGGCCCCAGCATTTT	CASSQGQSRPQHF
TRBJ2-7	-	12	-	TRBV6-6	TGTGCCAGCAGCCCTGGGGACTACGAGCAGTACTTC	CASSPGDYEQYF
TRBJ2-3	-	13	-	TRBV19	TGTGCCAGTAGTATTGGGGTTCGAGATACGCAGTATTTT	CASSIGVRDTQYF
TRBJ2-1	TRBD2	15	-	TRBV11-3	TGTGCCAGCAGCCTCGGGAGGGGGATCTACAATGAGCAGTTCTTC	CASSLGRGIYNEQFF
TRBJ2-3	TRBD2	16	-	TRBV11-2	TGTGCCAGCAGCCTGACTAGCGGGGGAGCACTGGTTACGCAGTATTTT	CASSLTSGGALVTQYF
TRBJ1-1	-	13	few	TRBV27	TGTGCCAGCAGTTTAGGGGGGCGAACTGAAGCTTTCTTT	CASSLGGRTEAFF
TRBJ1-4	-	15	-	TRBV18	TGTGCCAGCTCACGAACCGGGACATCGAGTGAAAAACTGTTTTTT	CASSRTGTSSEKLFF
TRBJ2-1	-	14	-	TRBV5-1	TGCGCCAGCAGGCCTCCGGGCGGTCCAGGTGAGCAGTTCTTC	CASRPPGGPGEQFF
TRBJ2-5	-	15	once	TRBV7-2	TGTGCCAGCAGCTTAGCGCGCGGGGTTGGGGAGACCCAGTACTTC	CASSLARGVGETQYF
TRBJ2-1	-	13	-	TRBV5-4	TGTGCCAGCAGCCAAGCTTGGGGTTTTGAGCAGTTCTTC	CASSQAWGFEQFF
TRBJ1-5	-	12	few	TRBV12-3/TRBV12-4	TGTGCCAGCAGTCCCTCCAATCAGCCCCAGCATTTT	CASSPSNQPQHF
TRBJ1-5	-	13	-	TRBV30	TGTGCCTGCGACAGAACTAGCAATCAGCCCCAGCATTTT	CACDRTSNQPQHF
TRBJ2-3	TRBD1	14	-	TRBV30	TGTGCCTGGAGCCCGGGACAGGGCCCCGATACGCAGTATTTT	CAWSPGQGPDTQYF
TRBJ1-1	-	16	-	TRBV6-5	TGTGCCAGCAGTTACTCAGCAGGGTCAGCGAACACTGAAGCTTTCTTT	CASSYSAGSANTEAFF
TRBJ2-1	TRBD2	16	few	TRBV4-2	TGTGCCAGCAGCCAAGATAGAACTAGCGGATACAATGAGCAGTTCTTC	CASSQDRTSGYNEQFF
TRBJ2-1	TRBD2	16	-	TRBV3-1/TRBV3-2	TGTGCCAGCAGCCCACTAGCGGGAGGTTCCTACAATGAGCAGTTCTTC	CASSPLAGGSYNEQFF
TRBJ2-7	TRBD1	16	-	TRBV19	TGTGCCAGTAGTATGGCCCCGGGACAGGGATACTACGAGCAGTACTTC	CASSMAPGQGYYEQYF
TRBJ2-7	-	12	-	TRBV29-1	TGCAGCGTTGAAATGTGGGACTACGAGCAGTACTTC	CSVEMWDYEQYF
TRBJ1-5	-	15	-	TRBV18	TGTGCCAGCTCACCGGGGGGGGGTCCGCATCAGCCCCAGCATTTT	CASSPGGGPHQPQHF
TRBJ1-1	-	14	few	TRBV7-9	TGTGCCAGCAGCTTAACAGTAGGCAGCACTGAAGCTTTCTTT	CASSLTVGSTEAFF
TRBJ2-7	-	15	-	TRBV5-4	TGTGCCAGCAGCCCGTATCTGGCACGGTCCTACGAGCAGTACTTC	CASSPYLARSYEQYF
TRBJ2-3	-	13	-	TRBV5-5	TGTGCCAGCAGCTTGGAGGCCACAGATACGCAGTATTTT	CASSLEATDTQYF
TRBJ1-6	-	16	-	TRBV11-2	TGTGCCAGCACCCCGACAGAGAGCTCCTATAATTCACCCCTCCACTTT	CASTPTESSYNSPLHF
TRBJ1-6	-	14	-	TRBV6-5	TGTGCCAGCAGTCCTAGGAACATTCCCCAGCCCCTCCACTTT	CASSPRNIPQPLHF
TRBJ1-2	-	14	-	TRBV6-5	TGTGCCAGCAGTTACGGCCGGGGGTACTATGGCTACACCTTC	CASSYGRGYYGYTF